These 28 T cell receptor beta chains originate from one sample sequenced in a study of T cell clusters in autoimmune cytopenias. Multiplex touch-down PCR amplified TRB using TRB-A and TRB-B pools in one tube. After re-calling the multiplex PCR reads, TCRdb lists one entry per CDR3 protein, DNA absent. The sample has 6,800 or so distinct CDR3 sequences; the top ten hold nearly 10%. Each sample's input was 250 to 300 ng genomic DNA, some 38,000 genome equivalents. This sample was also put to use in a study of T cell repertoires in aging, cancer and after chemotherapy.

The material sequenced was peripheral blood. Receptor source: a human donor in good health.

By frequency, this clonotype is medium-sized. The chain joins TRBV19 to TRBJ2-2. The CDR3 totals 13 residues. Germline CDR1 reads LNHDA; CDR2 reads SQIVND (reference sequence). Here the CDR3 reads CASNAADTGELFF.

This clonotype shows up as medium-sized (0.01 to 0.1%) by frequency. CDR3 in amino acids: CATSTGSQGWINTGELFF. The rearrangement links TRBV15 to TRBJ2-2; the D call of TRBD1 rests on TCRdb alone, since no DNA is present to check it. This CDR3 comprises 18 residues. Germline CDR1 LNHNV, CDR2 YYDKDF (reference sequence). The variable domain in full, completed from reference TRBV15 and TRBJ2-2, reads DAMVIQNPRYQVTQFGKPVTLSCSQTLNHNVMYWYQQKSSQAPKLLFHYYDKDFNNEADTPDNFQSRRPNTSFCFLDIRSPGLGDTAMYLCATSTGSQGWINTGELFFGEGSRLTVL.

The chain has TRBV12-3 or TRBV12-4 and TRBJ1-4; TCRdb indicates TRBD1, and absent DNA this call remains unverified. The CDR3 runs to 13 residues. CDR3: CASSLSGFAKLFF.

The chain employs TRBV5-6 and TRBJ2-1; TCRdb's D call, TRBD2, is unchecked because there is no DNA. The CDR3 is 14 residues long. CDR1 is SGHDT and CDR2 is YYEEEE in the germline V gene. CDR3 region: CASSLGEGDNEQFF.

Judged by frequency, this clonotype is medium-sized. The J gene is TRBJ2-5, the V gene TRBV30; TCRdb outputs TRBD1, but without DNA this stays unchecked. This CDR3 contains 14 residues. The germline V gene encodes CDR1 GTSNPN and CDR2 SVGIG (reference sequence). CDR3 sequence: CAWSRGQLSETQYF.

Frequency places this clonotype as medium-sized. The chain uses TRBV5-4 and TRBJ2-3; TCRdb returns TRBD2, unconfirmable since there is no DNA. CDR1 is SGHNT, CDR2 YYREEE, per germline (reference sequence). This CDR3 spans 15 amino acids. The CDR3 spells CASSPLETSTDTQYF.

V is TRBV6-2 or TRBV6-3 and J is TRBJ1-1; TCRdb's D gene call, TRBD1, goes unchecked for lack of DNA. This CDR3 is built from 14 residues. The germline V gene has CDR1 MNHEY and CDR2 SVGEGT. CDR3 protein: CASSYARGVVEAFF.

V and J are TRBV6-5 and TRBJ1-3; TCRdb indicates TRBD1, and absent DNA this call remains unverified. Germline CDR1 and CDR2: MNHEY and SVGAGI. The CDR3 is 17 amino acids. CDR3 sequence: CASSYSIRGGFGNTIYF.

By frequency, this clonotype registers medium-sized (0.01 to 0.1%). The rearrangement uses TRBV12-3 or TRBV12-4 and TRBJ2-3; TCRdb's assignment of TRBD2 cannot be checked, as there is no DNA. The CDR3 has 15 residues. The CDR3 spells CASSSLAGGTDTQYF.

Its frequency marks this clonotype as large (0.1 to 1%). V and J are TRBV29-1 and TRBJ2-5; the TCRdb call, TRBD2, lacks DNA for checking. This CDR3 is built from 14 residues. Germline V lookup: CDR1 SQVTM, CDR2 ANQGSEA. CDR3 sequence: CSVEGPSGGETQYF.

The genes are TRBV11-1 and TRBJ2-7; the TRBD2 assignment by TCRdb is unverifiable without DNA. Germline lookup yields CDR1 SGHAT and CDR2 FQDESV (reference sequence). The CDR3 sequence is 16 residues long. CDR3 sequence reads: CASSPTRPWHSYEQYF.

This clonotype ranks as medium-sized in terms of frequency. The CDR3 loop is CSVAGDNNYEQYF. V usage is TRBV29-1 and J usage is TRBJ2-7; no DNA is available, so the TRBD1 call from TCRdb remains unchecked. CDR1 SQVTM and CDR2 ANQGSEA come from the germline V gene. The CDR3 consists of 13 residues.

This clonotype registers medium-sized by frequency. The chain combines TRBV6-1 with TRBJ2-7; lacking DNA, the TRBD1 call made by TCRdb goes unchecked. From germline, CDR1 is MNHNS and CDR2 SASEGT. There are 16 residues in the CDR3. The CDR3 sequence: CASSEPGGRGAYEQYF.

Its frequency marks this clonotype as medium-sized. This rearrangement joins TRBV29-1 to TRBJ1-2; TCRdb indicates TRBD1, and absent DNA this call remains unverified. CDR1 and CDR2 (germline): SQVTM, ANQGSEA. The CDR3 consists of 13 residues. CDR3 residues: CSVEVQGALGYTF.

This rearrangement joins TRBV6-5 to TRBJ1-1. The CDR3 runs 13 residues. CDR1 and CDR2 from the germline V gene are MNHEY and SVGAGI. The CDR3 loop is CASRRGVNTEAFF.

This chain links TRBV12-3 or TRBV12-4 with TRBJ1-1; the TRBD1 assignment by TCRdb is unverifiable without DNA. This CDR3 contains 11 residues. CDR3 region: CASSGTGGAFF.

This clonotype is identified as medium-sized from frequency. CDR3 loop: CASSSPGFSDTQYF. The chain recombines TRBV19 with TRBJ2-3; checking the TCRdb D call of TRBD1 is not possible without DNA. The CDR3 sequence is 14 residues long. Germline V CDR1 and CDR2: LNHDA, SQIVND (reference sequence).

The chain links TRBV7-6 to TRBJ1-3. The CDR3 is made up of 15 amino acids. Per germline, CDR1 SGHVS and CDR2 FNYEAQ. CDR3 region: CASSLGRSSGNTIYF.

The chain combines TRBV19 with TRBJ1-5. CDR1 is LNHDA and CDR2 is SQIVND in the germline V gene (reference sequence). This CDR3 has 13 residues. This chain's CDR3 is CASSSLSHQPQHF.

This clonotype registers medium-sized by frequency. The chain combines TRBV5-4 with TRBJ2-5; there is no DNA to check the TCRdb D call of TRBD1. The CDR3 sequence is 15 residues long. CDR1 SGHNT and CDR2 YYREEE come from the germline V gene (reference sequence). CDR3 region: CASSLAGTAKETQYF.

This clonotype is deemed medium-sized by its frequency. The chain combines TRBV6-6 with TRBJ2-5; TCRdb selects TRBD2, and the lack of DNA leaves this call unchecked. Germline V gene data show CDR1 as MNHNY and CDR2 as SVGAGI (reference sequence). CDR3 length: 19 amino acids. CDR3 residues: CASSYSRTSGGAARETQYF.

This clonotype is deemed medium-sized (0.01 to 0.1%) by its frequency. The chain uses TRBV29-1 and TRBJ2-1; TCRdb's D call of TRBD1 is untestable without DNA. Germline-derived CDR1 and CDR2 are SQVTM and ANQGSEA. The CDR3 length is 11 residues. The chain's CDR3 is CSALRRNEQFF.

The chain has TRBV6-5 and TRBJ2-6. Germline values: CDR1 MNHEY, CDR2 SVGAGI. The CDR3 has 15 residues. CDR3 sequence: CASSYSFSGANVLTF.

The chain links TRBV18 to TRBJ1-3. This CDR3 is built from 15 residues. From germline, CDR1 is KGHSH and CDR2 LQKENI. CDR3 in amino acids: CASSPSRGSGNTIYF.

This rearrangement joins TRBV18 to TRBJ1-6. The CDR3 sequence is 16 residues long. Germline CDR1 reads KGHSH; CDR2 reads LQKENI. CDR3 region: CASSPQEGTYNSPLHF. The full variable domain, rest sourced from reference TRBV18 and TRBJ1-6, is NAGVMQNPRHLVRRRGQEARLRCSPMKGHSHVYWYRQLPEEGLKFMVYLQKENIIDESGMPKERFSAEFPKEGPSILRIQQVVRGDSAAYFCASSPQEGTYNSPLHFGNGTRLTVT.

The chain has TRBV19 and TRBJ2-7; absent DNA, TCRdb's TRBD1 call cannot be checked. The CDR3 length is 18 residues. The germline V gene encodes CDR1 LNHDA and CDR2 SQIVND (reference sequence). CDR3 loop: CASSPGQGFCGFPYEQYF.

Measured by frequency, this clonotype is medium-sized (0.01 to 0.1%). The CDR3 spells CASRGLANTGELFF. This chain links TRBV19 with TRBJ2-2; there is no DNA to check the TCRdb D call of TRBD2. Looked up from germline, CDR1 is LNHDA and CDR2 is SQIVND (reference sequence). CDR3 size: 14 residues.

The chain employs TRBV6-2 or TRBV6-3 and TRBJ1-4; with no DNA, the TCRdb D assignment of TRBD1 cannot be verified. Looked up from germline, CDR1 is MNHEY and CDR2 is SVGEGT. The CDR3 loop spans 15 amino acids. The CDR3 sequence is CASSDDAGEGEKLFF.